This T cell receptor beta chain came from a study of blood T cell repertoires in COVID-19. Study overall: Collection of acute and convalescent COVID-19 samples took place in the United States, Italy and Spain.

Measured with immunoSEQ multiplex PCR; TCRdb has only the in-frame clones, and not every one. The sample yields 85,000 to 100,000 clones, around 86% seen once. Trimming took off 3 bases at V and 5 bases at J, with 9 bases between the two ends. CDR1 is KGHDR, CDR2 SFDVKD, per germline. The CDR3 covers 13 residues. This chain joins TRBV24-1 and TRBJ1-2; no firm D call. The sequenced material came from peripheral blood. This TCR derives from a man in his fifties or sixties with active or convalescent COVID-19. The CDR3 DNA reads as TGTGCCACCAGTGATAGTGGGAGATATGGCTACACCTTC. Its protein product is CATSDSGRYGYTF.